The T cell receptor beta chain under discussion was sequenced for a study of early T cells in non-severe SARS-CoV-2 infection. Study-wide points: The matching step, a VDJdb search, favored anti-spike CD8 responses and missed private and CD4 specificities.

Concerning this clonotype: Its specificity is unknown.

TCRdb fed the 5' RACE reads into MiXCR, producing one record per CDR3 protein. Of about 58,000 distinct CDR3 sequences in the sample, roughly an eighth were seen once. CDR3 length: 16 residues. The germline V and J ends were trimmed by 5 bases and 1 base, with 17 bases remaining between them. From germline, CDR1 is DFQATT and CDR2 SNEGSKA (reference sequence). This chain joins TRBV20-1 and TRBJ2-2; tentatively, D is TRBD2 (6 bases). Sequenced input: whole blood. This receptor was taken from an adult who was a healthcare worker with PCR-confirmed SARS-CoV-2 infection or an uninfected control (not recorded which). This chain's CDR3 is CSAPFPGAKNTGELFF. CDR3 sequence (DNA): TGCAGTGCTCCTTTTCCGGGAGCGAAGAACACCGGGGAGCTGTTTTTT.